The clone carrying this T cell receptor beta chain appeared once. Only in-frame clones appear in the TCRdb table, and some are missing; sequencing was by immunoSEQ multiplex PCR. The sample includes a few hundred thousand clones, around 89% of them seen just once. The data stem from a study of blood T cell repertoires in COVID-19. The CDR3 has 15 residues. The ends lost 4 bases at V and 4 bases at J; junction bases unmatched: 7. Germline lookup yields CDR1 SNHLY and CDR2 FYNNEI. The receptor was isolated from a woman between 18 and 30 years old who had recovered from COVID-19. The gene calls are TRBV2 and TRBJ2-5; 9 nucleotides align to TRBD2. Material: PBMCs or T cells enriched from blood (not recorded which). The CDR3 here is CASSAGRLAVETQYF. CDR3 nucleotide sequence: TGTGCCAGCAGTGCAGGGAGACTAGCGGTAGAGACCCAGTACTTC.